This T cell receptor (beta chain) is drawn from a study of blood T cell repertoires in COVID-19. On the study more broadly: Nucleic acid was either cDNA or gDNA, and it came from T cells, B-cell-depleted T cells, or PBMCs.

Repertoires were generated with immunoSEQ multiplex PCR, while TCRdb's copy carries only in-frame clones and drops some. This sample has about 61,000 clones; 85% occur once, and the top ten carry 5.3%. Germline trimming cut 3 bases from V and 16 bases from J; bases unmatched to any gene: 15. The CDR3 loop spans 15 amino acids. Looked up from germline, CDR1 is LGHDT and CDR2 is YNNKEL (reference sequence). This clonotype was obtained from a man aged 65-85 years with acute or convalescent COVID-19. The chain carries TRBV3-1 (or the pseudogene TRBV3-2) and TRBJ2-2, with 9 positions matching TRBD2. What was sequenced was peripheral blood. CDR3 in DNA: TGTGCCAGCAGCCACCCGGGGGACGGCGGGGGGGCCCCGTTTTTT. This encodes CASSHPGDGGGAPFF.